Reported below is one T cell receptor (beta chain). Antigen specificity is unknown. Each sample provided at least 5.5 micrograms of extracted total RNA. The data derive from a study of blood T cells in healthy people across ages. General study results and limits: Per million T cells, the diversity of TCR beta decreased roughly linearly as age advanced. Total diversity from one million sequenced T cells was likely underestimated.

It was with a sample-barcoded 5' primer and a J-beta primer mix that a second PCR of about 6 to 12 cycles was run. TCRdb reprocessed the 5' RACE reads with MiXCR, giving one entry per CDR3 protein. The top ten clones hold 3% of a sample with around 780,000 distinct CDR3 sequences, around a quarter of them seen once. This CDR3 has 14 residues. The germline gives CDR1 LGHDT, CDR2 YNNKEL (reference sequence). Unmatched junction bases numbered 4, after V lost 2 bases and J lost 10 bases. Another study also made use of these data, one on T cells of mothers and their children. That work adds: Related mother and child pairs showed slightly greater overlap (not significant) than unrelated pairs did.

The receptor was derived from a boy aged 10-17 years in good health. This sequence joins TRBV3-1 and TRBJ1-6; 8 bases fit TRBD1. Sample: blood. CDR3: CASSQTGQGSPLHF. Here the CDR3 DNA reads TGTGCCAGCAGCCAAACAGGACAGGGCTCACCCCTCCACTTT.